This paragraph covers one T cell receptor beta chain sequence. Its antigen is unknown. As the CDR3 is not closed by the conserved phenylalanine or tryptophan, this likely results from a read error. From around 0.5 ug total RNA, TCR beta cDNA was generated with a primer in the constant region. A slightly modified ARM-PCR protocol with three nested multiplex PCR rounds produced these TCR beta libraries. Primers for the first two PCR rounds were TRBV1-TRBV30 forward primers and a C-beta reverse primer (about 10 cycles per round). TCRdb re-derived calls from the multiplex PCR reads in MiXCR, one entry per CDR3 protein. The sample records approximately 190,000 distinct CDR3 sequences, around four fifths being singletons. Trimming left V 9 bases short and J 7 bases short, with 19 bases between. CDR3 length: 13 residues. Germline values: CDR1 SGHAT, CDR2 FQDESV (reference sequence). Total RNA and DNA came together from 20-30 mg of bulk tissue without cell sorting.

This sample was taken from a study of tumor-infiltrating lymphocytes in primary liver carcinoma. Findings and caveats of the study: Pairs of tumor regions overlapped more than tumor-adjacent and tumor-blood pairs did.

The sample taken for sequencing was tumor tissue from primary liver carcinoma. V and J are TRBV11-1 and TRBJ2-7; D may correspond to TRBD1 or TRBD2 (5 bases each). This receptor was taken from a middle-aged man with primary liver carcinoma and hepatitis B virus infection. For the CDR3, the DNA is TGTGCCAGGAGGGAAGACAGTGGGGATGAGCAGTACTTA. It codes for CARREDSGDEQYL.